This T cell receptor (beta chain) came from a study of T-cell memory formation after mild COVID-19. Study observations and caveats: Unconfirmed was the SARS-CoV-2 specificity of second-wave clones that peaked on day 37.

About this clonotype: The antigen is unknown.

Each CDR3 protein is one row after TCRdb ran MiXCR on the 5' RACE reads. The sample lists about 320,000 distinct CDR3 sequences, about 13% occurring once. The CDR3 covers 15 residues. Germline V lookup: CDR1 SGHTA, CDR2 FQGNSA. Trimming left V 6 bases short and J 2 bases short, with 14 bases between. The sample was PBMCs or a T cell subset sorted from them (not recorded which). The chain is built from TRBV7-2 and TRBJ2-1; no firm D call. This TCR derives from a man between 18 and 29 years old who had mild COVID-19 (a few samples of this study predate the infection). Cell type and time point are not known. CDR3 in DNA: TGTGCCAGCAGGAAACAGCCTCTTACCTACAATGAGCAGTTCTTC. Translation gives CASRKQPLTYNEQFF.